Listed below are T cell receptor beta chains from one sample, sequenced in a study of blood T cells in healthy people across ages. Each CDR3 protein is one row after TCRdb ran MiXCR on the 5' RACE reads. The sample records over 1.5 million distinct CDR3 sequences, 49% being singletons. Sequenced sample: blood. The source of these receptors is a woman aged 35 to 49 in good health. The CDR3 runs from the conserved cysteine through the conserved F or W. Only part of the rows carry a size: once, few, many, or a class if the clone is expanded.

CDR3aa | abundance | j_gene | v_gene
CASSYAGAKETQYF | . | TRBJ2-5 | TRBV7-2
CASSPSSGGFETQYF | . | TRBJ2-5 | TRBV7-2
CATSVREEGEWYLDEQYF | few | . | TRBV24-1
CASLRGGGDTQYF | . | TRBJ2-3 | TRBV6-1
CSGEEDYEQYF | few | TRBJ2-7 | TRBV29-1
CASSFGIGTEKTQYF | . | TRBJ2-5 | TRBV11-2
CASSKGTTAYNEQFF | many | TRBJ2-1 | TRBV6-2/TRBV6-3
CASSLDWTEQFF | once | TRBJ2-1 | TRBV12-3/TRBV12-4
CASSEEKTISYEQYF | . | TRBJ2-7 | TRBV2
CASSLASGVSGANVLTF | few | TRBJ2-6 | TRBV27
CSARDHPMAGEQFF | . | TRBJ2-1 | TRBV20-1
CASSLRAGGKETQYF | . | TRBJ2-5 | TRBV12-3/TRBV12-4
CASSLREAGGFGEKLFF | . | TRBJ1-4 | TRBV5-1
CSARGELYNSPLHF | once | TRBJ1-6 | TRBV20-1
CASRKGTGTNGGALNEQFF | . | TRBJ2-1 | TRBV12-3/TRBV12-4
CSVVRGGSQETQYF | . | TRBJ2-5 | TRBV29-1
CASSVSPAETQYF | . | TRBJ2-5 | TRBV9
CASSLDRGGWGYTF | once | TRBJ1-2 | TRBV7-2
CASSQGHVLSTGYTF | . | TRBJ1-2 | TRBV4-3
CASSPSRDRGVNEQFF | . | TRBJ2-1 | TRBV7-3
CASSDLREYGYTF | . | TRBJ1-2 | TRBV7-2
CASSLDRGTYGYTF | many | TRBJ1-2 | TRBV28
CASSDTRDSNQPQHF | . | TRBJ1-5 | TRBV13
CASSLSGAQYF | . | TRBJ2-5 | TRBV28
CASSAHTQETQYF | few | TRBJ2-5 | TRBV9
CASSSDRELNTEAFF | . | TRBJ1-1 | TRBV6-2/TRBV6-3